These 2 T cell receptor beta chains originate from one sample sequenced in a study of vaccination effects on CD4 cells after COVID-19. TCRdb's table, derived via immunoSEQ multiplex PCR, lists solely in-frame clones and lacks some. The sample has tens of thousands of clones, roughly 76% seen once; the top ten hold about a quarter. Antigen-specific CD4+ T cells were expanded (with viral peptide pools) by the ViraFEST assay ahead of sequencing. Culture proceeded for approximately 9 days, and CD4+ T cells were then isolated. Vaccine recipients lacked prior SARS-CoV-2 infection and had negative nucleocapsid antibodies. Which antigens these TCRs recognize remains unknown. The material sequenced was CD4+ T cells from PBMCs cultured with HCoV-OC43 spike peptides, taken before COVID-19 vaccination. Regarding subset: HCoV-OC43 spike overlapping peptide pool stimulation. The receptors originated from a human donor who received a COVID-19 vaccine.

The chain couples TRBV6-5 to TRBJ1-4, with 7 bases that match TRBD1. CDR1 and CDR2 (germline): MNHEY, SVGAGI. V trimming: 11 bases; J trimming: 10 bases; junction bases outside the gene matches: 19. This CDR3 spans 15 amino acids. CDR3 sequence: CAVGPRQGLPGKLFF. Written as DNA, the CDR3 is TGTGCCGTGGGCCCCAGACAGGGCCTCCCTGGAAAACTGTTTTTT.

This chain's CDR3 is CASSSSASGGAFF. The CDR3 nucleotides read TGTGCCAGCAGCTCTTCGGCCTCGGGAGGAGCTTTCTTT. J is TRBJ1-1 and V is TRBV7-9, with D hard to call. The CDR3 totals 13 residues. The germline V gene has CDR1 SEHNR and CDR2 FQNEAQ (reference sequence). Trimming shortened V by 4 bases and J by 10 bases, and 16 bases separated the two germline ends.